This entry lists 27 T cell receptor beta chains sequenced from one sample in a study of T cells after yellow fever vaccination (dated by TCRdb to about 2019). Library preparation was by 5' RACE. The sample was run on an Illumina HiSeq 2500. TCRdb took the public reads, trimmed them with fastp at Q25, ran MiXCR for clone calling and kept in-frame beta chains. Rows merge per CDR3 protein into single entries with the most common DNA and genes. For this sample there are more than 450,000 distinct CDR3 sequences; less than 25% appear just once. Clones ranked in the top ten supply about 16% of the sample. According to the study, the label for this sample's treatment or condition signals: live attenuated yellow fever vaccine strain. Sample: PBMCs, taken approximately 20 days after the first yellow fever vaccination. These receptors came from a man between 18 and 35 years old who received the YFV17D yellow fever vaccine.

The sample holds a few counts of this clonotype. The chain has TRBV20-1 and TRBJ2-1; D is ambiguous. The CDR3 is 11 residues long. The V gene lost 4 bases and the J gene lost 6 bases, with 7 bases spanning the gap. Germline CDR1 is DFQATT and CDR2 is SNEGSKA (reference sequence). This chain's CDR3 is CSAMAFNEQFF. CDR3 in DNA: TGCAGTGCTATGGCTTTCAATGAGCAGTTCTTC.

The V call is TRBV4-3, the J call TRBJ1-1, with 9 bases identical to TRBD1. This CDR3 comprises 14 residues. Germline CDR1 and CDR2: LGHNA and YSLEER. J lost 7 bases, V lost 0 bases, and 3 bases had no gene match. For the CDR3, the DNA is TGCGCCAGCAGCCAAGACCCGACAGGGGGTGAAGCTTTCTTT. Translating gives CASSQDPTGGEAFF.

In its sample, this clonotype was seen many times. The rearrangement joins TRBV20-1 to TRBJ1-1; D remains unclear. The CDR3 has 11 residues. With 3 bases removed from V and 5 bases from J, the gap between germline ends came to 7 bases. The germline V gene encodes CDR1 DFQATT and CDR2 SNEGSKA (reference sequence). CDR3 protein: CSARKSTEAFF. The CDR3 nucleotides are TGCAGTGCTAGGAAAAGTACTGAAGCTTTCTTT.

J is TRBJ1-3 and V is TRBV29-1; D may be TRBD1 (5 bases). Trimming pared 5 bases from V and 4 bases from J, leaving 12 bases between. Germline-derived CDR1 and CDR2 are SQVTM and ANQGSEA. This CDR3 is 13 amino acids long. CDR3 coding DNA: TGCAGCGTTACCGGGACGGTCGGAAACACCATATATTTT. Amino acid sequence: CSVTGTVGNTIYF.

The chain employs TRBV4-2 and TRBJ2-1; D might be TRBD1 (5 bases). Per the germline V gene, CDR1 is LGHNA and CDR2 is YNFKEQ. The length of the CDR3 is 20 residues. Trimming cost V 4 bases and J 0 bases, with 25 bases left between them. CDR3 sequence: CASSRARRVGPFSSYNEQFF. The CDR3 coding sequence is TGTGCCAGCAGCCGAGCCCGCAGGGTAGGCCCGTTTAGCTCCTACAATGAGCAGTTCTTC.

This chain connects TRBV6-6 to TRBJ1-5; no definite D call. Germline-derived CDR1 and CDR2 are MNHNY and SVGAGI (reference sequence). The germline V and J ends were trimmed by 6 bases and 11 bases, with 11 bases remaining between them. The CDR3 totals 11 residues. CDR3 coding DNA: TGTGCCAGCAGGGAATGGGATGCCCAGCATTTT. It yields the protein CASREWDAQHF.

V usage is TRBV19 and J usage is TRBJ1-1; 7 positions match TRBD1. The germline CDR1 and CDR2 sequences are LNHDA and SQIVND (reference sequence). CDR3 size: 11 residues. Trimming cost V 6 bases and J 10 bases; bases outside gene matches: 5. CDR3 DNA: TGTGCCAGTAGGACGACAGGGTCAGCTTTCTTT. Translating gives CASRTTGSAFF.

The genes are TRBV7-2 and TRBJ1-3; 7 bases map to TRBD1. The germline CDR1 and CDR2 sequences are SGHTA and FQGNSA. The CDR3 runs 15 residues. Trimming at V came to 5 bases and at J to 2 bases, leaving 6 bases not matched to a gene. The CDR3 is CASSQDQGAGNTIYF. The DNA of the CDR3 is TGTGCCAGCAGCCAGGACCAGGGGGCTGGAAACACCATATATTTT.

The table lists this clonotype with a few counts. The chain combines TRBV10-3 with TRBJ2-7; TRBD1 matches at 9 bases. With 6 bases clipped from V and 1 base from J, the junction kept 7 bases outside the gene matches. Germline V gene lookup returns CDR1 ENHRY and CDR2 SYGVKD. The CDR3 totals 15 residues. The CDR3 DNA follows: TGTGCCATCAGAACACCGGGACAGGGATCCTACGAGCAGTACTTC. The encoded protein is CAIRTPGQGSYEQYF.

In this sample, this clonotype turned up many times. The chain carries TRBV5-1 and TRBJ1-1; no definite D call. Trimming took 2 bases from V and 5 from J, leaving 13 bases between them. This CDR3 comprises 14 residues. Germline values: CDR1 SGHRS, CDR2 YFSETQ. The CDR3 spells CASSFSAGGTEAFF. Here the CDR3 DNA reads TGCGCCAGCAGCTTTTCCGCCGGCGGGACTGAAGCTTTCTTT.

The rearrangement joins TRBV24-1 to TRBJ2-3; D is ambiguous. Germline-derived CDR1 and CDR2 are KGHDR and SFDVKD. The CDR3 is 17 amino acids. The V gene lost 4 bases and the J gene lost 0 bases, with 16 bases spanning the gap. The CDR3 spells CATSDDYGKRSTDTQYF. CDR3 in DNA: TGTGCCACCAGTGACGATTACGGAAAAAGGAGCACAGATACGCAGTATTTT.

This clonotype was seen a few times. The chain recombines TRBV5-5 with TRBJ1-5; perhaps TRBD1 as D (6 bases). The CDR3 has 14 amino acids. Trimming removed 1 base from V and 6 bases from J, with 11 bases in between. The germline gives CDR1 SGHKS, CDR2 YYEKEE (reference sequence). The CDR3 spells CASSLLGGRQPQHF. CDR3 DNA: TGTGCCAGCAGCTTGTTAGGGGGGCGTCAGCCCCAGCATTTT.

The CDR3 region has the DNA TGCGCCAGCAGCGGACTTGACGGAGCAAACACTGAAGCTTTCTTT. It yields the protein CASSGLDGANTEAFF. The V call is TRBV4-1, the J call TRBJ1-1, with D uncertain. V shed 5 bases and J shed 2 bases, with 15 bases lying between them. Germline CDR1 is MGHRA and CDR2 is YSYEKL. The CDR3 runs to 15 residues.

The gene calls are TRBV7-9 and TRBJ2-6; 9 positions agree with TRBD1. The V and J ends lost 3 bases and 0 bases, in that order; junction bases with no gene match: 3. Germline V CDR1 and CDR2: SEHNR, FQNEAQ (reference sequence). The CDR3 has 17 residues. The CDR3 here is CASSFPGQGSGANVLTF. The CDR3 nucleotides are TGTGCCAGCAGCTTCCCGGGACAGGGCTCTGGGGCCAACGTCCTGACTTTC.

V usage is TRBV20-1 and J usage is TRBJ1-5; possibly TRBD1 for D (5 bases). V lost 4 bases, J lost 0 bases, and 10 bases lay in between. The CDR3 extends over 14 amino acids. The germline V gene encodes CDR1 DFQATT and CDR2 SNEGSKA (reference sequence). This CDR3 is CSAMQGNSNQPQHF. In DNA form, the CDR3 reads TGCAGTGCTATGCAGGGAAATAGCAATCAGCCCCAGCATTTT.

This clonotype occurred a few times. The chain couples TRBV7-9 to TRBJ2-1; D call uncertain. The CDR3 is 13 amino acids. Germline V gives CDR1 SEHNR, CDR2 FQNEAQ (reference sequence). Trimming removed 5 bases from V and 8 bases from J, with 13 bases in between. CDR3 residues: CASSRPPGHEQFF. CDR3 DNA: TGTGCCAGCAGCCGTCCCCCCGGCCATGAGCAGTTCTTC.

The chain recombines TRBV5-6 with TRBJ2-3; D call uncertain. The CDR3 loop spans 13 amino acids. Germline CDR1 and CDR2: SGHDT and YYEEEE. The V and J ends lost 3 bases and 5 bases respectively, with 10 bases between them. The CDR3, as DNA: TGTGCCAGCAGCTCCGCCGTCGGAGATACGCAGTATTTT. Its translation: CASSSAVGDTQYF. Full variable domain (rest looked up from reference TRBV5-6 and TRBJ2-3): DAGVTQSPTHLIKTRGQQVTLRCSPKSGHDTVSWYQQALGQGPQFIFQYYEEEERQRGNFPDRFSGHQFPNYSSELNVNALLLGDSALYLCASSSAVGDTQYFGPGTRLTVL.

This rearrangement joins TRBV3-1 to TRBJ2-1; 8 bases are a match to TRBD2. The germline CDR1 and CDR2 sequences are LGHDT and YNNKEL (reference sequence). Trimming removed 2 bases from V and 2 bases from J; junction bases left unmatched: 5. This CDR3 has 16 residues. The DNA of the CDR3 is TGTGCCAGCAGCCAATCGTTGGGACTAGCCTACAATGAGCAGTTCTTC. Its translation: CASSQSLGLAYNEQFF.

The CDR3 sequence is CASSTGGGGNTEAFF. CDR3 nucleotide sequence: TGCGCCAGCAGCACGGGGGGGGGTGGGAACACTGAAGCTTTCTTT. The chain employs TRBV5-1 and TRBJ1-1; weak D call: TRBD1 (5 bases). Germline assignment: CDR1 SGHRS and CDR2 YFSETQ. The V end lost 4 bases, the J end lost 1 base, and 14 bases lay between the germline ends. The CDR3 runs to 15 residues.

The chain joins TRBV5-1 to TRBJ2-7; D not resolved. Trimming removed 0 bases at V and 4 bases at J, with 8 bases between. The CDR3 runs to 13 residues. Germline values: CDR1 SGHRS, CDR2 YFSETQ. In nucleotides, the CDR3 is TGCGCCAGCAGCTTGGAGGTCGGGTACGAGCAGTACTTC. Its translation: CASSLEVGYEQYF.

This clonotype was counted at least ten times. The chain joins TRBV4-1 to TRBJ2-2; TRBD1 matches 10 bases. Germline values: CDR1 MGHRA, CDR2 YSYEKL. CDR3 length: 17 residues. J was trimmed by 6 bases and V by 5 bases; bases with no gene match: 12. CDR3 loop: CASSNSRQGAFAGELFF. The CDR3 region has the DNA TGCGCCAGCAGCAACTCTAGACAGGGGGCGTTTGCCGGGGAGCTGTTTTTT.

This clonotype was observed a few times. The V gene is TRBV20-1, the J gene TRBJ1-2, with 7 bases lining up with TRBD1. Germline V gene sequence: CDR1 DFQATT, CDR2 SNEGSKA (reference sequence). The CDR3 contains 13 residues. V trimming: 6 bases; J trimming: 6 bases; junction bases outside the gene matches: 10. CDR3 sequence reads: CSAPGRGGDGYTF. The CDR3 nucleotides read TGCAGTGCCCCCGGTCGAGGGGGCGATGGCTACACCTTC.

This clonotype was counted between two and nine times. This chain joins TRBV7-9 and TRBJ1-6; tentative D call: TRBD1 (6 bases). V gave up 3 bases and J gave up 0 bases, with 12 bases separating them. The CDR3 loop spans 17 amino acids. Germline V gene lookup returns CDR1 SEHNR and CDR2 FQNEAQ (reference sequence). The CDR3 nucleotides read TGTGCCAGCAGCTTTGACGGACAGAGCTCCTATAATTCACCCCTCCACTTT. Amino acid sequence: CASSFDGQSSYNSPLHF.

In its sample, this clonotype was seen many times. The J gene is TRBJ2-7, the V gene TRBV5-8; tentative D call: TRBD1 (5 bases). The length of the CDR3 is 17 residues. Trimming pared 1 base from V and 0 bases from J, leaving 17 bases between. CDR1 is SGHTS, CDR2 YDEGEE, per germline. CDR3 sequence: CASSLSSIDSYSYEQYF. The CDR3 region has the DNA TGTGCCAGCAGCTTGTCGTCGATCGACAGCTACTCCTACGAGCAGTACTTC.

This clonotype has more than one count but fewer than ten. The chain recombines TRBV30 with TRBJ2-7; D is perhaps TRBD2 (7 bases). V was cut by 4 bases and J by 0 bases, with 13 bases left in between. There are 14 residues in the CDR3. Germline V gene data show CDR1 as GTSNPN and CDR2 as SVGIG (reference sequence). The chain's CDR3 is CAWNAGATSYEQYF. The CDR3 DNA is TGTGCCTGGAACGCGGGGGCCACCTCCTACGAGCAGTACTTC.

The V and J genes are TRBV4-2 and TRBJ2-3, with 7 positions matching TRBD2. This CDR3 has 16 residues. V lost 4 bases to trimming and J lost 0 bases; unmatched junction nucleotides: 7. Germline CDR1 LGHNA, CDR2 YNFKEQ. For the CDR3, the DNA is TGTGCCAGCAGCCGAGGCCCTAGCGGTAGCACAGATACGCAGTATTTT. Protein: CASSRGPSGSTDTQYF.

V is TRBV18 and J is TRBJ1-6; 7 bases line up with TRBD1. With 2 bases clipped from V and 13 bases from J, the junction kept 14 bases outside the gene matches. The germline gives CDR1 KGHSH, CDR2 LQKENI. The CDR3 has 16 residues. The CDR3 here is CASSPDEPGGGRPLHF. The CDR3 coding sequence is TGTGCCAGCTCACCAGATGAGCCAGGGGGAGGGCGCCCCCTCCACTTT. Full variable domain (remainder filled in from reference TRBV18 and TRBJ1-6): NAGVMQNPRHLVRRRGQEARLRCSPMKGHSHVYWYRQLPEEGLKFMVYLQKENIIDESGMPKERFSAEFPKEGPSILRIQQVVRGDSAAYFCASSPDEPGGGRPLHFGNGTRLTVT.